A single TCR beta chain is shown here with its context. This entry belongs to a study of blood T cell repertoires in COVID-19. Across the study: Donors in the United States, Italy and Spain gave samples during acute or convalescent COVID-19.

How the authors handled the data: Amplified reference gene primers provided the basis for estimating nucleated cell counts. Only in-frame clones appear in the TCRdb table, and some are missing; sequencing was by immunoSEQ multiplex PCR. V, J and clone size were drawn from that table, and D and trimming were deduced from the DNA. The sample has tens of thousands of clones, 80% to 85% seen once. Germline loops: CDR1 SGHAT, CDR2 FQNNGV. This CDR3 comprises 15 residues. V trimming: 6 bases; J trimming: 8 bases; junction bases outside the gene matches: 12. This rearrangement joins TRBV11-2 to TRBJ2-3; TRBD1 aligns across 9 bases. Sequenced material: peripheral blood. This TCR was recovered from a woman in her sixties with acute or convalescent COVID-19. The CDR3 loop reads CASSYLDRDRATQYF. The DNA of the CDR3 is TGTGCCAGCAGTTATCTGGACAGGGACAGGGCTACGCAGTATTTT.